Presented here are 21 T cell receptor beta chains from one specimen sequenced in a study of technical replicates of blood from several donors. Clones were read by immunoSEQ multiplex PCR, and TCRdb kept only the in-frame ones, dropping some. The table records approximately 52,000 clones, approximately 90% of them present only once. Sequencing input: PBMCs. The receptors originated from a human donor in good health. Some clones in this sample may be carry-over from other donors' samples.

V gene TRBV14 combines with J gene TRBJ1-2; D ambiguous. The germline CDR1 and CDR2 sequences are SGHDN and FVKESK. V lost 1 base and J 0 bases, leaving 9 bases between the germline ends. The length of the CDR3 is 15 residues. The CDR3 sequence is CASSQGFATNYGYTF. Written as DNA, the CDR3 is TGTGCCAGCAGCCAAGGGTTCGCTACTAACTATGGCTACACCTTC.

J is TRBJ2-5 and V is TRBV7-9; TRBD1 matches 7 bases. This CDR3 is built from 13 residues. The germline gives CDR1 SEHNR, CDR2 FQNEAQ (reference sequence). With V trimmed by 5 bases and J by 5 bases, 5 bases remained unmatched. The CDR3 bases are TGTGCCAGCAGCCAGGGACAGCTCGAGACCCAGTACTTC. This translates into CASSQGQLETQYF.

As DNA, the CDR3 is TGTGCCACCAGTCGAGGCGGAGAGACCCAGTACTTC. Amino acids: CATSRGGETQYF. The V call is TRBV15, the J call TRBJ2-5; D unresolved. The V end lost 6 bases, the J end lost 4 bases, and 9 bases lay between the germline ends. The CDR3 runs 12 residues. CDR1 and CDR2 from the germline V gene are LNHNV and YYDKDF (reference sequence).

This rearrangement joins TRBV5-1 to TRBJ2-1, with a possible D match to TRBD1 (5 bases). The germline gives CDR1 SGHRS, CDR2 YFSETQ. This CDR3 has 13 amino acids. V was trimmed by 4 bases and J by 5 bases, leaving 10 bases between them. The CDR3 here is CASSPDRNNEQFF. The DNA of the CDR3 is TGCGCCAGCAGCCCCGACAGAAACAATGAGCAGTTCTTC. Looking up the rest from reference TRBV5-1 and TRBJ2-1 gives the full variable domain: KAGVTQTPRYLIKTRGQQVTLSCSPISGHRSVSWYQQTPGQGLQFLFEYFSETQRNKGNFPGRFSGRQFSNSRSEMNVSTLELGDSALYLCASSPDRNNEQFFGPGTRLTVL.

Here the CDR3 reads CASSLSGGPQETQYF. The DNA of the CDR3 is TGTGCCAGCAGTTTATCGGGGGGGCCCCAAGAGACCCAGTACTTC. The V gene is TRBV27, the J gene TRBJ2-5, with a weak D call TRBD2 (7 bases). CDR1 and CDR2 from the germline V gene are MNHEY and SMNVEV (reference sequence). CDR3 length: 15 amino acids. V was clipped by 0 bases and J by 1 base, with 9 bases between them.

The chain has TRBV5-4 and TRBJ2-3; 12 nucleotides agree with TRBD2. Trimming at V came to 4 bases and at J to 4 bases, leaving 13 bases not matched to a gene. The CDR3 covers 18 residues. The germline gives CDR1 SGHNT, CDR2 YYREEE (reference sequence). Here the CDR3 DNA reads TGTGCCAGCAGCCAGACTAGCGGGGGACGCACTCGGGCAGATACGCAGTATTTT. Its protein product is CASSQTSGGRTRADTQYF.

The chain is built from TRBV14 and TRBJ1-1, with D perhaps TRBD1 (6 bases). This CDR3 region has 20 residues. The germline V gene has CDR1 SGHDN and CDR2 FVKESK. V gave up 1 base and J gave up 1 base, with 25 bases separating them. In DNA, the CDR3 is TGTGCCAGCAGCCAAGCTTTTCAGGGGTTACCGAATCGGAAGAACACTGAAGCTTTCTTT. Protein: CASSQAFQGLPNRKNTEAFF.

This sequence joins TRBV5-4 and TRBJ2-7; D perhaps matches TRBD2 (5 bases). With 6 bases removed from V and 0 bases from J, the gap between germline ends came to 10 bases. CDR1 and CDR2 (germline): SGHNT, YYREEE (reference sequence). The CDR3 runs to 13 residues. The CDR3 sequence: CASTSPISYEQYF. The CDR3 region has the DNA TGTGCCAGCACTAGCCCTATCTCCTACGAGCAGTACTTC.

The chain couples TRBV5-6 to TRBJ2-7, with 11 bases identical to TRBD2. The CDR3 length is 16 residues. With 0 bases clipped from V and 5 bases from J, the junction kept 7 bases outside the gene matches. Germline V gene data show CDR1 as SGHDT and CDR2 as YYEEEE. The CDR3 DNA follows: TGTGCCAGCAGCTTGGCCTGGGGTAGCGGGAGGGACGAGCAGTACTTC. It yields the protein CASSLAWGSGRDEQYF.

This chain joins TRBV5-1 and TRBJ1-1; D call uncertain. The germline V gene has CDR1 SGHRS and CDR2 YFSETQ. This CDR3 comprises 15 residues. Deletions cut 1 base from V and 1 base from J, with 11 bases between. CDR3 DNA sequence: TGCGCCAGCAGCTTGTCAGGATCATGGAACACTGAAGCTTTCTTT. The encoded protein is CASSLSGSWNTEAFF.

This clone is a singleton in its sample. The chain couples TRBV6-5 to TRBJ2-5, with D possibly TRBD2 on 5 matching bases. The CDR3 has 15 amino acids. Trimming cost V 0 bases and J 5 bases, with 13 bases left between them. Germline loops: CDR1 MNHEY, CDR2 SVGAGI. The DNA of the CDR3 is TGTGCCAGCAGTTACTCGTCGTCTAGCTACGAGACCCAGTACTTC. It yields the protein CASSYSSSSYETQYF.

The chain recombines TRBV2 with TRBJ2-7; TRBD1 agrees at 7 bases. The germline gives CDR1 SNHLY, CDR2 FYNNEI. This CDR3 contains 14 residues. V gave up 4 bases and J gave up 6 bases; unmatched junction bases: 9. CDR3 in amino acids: CASSGEGASPEQYF. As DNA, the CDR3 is TGTGCCAGCAGTGGCGAGGGGGCTTCCCCCGAGCAGTACTTC.

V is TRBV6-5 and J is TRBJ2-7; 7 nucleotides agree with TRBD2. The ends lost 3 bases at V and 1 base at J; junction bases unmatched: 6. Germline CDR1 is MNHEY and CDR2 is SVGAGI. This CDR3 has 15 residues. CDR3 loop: CASSYYTGGSYEQYF. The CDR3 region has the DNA TGTGCCAGCAGTTATTACACGGGGGGATCCTACGAGCAGTACTTC.

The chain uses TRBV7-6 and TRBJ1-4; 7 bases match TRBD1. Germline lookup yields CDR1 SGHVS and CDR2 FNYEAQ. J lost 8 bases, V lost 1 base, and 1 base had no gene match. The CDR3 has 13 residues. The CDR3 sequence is CASSLGRGEKLFF. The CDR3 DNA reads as TGTGCCAGCAGCTTAGGCAGGGGGGAAAAACTGTTTTTT.

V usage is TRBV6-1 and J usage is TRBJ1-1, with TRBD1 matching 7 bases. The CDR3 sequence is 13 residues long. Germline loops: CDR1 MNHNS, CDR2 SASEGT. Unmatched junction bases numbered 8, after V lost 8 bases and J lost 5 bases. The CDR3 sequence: CASPGTARTEAFF. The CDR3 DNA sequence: TGTGCCAGCCCCGGGACAGCGAGAACTGAAGCTTTCTTT.

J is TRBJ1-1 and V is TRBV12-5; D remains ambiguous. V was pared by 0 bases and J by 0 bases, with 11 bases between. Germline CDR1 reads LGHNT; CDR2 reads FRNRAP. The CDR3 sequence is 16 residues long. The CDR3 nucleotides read TGTGCTAGTGGTTTGGTAATTTCAGAATTGAACACTGAAGCTTTCTTT. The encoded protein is CASGLVISELNTEAFF.

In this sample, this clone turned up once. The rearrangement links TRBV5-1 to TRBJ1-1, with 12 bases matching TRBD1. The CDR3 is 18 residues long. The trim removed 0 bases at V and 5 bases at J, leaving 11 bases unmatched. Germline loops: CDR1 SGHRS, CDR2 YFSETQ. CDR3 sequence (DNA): TGCGCCAGCAGCTTGGAGCCCGCAGGGACAGGGGGCCGGACTGAAGCTTTCTTT. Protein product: CASSLEPAGTGGRTEAFF.

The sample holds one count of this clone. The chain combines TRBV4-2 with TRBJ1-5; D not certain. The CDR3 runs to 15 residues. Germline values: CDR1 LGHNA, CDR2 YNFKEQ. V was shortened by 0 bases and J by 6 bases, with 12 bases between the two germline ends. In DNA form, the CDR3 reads TGTGCCAGCAGCCAAGATGCCGGGTCGGGTCAGCCCCAGCATTTT. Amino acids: CASSQDAGSGQPQHF.

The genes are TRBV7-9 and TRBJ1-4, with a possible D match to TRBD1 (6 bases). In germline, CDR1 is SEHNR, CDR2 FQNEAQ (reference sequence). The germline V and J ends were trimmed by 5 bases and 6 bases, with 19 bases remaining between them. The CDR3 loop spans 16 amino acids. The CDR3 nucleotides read TGTGCCAGCAGCACCACCGGGGGGGCGGTTTATGAAAAACTGTTTTTT. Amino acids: CASSTTGGAVYEKLFF.

The CDR3 coding sequence is TGTGCCAGCAGTTACTCAGAGGGGGGGAATCAGCCCCAGCATTTT. This sequence encodes CASSYSEGGNQPQHF. The rearrangement uses TRBV6-6 and TRBJ1-5; TRBD1 might be the D (6 bases). The germline V gene has CDR1 MNHNY and CDR2 SVGAGI (reference sequence). The CDR3 length is 15 residues. V lost 0 bases to trimming and J lost 4 bases, with 10 bases between them.

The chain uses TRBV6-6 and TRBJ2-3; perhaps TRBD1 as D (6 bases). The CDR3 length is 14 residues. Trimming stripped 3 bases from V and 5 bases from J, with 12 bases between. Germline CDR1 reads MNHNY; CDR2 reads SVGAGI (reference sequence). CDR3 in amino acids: CASSYGGAGDTQYF. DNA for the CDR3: TGTGCCAGCAGTTATGGGGGCGCTGGAGATACGCAGTATTTT.